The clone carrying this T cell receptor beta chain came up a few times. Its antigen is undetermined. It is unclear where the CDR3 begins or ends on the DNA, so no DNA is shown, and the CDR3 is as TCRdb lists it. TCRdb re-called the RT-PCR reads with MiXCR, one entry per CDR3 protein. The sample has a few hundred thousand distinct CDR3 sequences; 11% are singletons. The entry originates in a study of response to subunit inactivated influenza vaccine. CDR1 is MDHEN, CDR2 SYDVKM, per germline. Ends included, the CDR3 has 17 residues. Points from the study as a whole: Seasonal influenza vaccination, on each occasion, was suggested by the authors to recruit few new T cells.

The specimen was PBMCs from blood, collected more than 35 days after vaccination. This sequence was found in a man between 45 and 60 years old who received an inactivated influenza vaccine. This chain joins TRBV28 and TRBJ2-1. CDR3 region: CASSSSRWGWTTNEQFF.